These 11 T cell receptor beta chains share one sample of origin, sequenced in a study of beta chain features in type 1 diabetes. The study's findings and limits: Across all four CD4+ subsets, people with type 1 diabetes showed modestly shorter TCRB CDR3s.

The antigens for these receptors are not known. As every portion of the isolated RNA was reverse transcribed, the sequencing read expressed TCRB transcripts. Clones were read by immunoSEQ multiplex PCR, and TCRdb kept only the in-frame ones, dropping some. Of under 850,000 clones listed, around an eighth were seen once; the top ten hold roughly 0.022%. Sequenced material: naive CD4+ T cells from blood. These receptor sequences come from a man in his late teens or twenties with type 1 diabetes.

This clone occurred a few times. The V call is TRBV27, the J call TRBJ1-5; 8 bases align to TRBD1. Trimming removed 6 bases from V and 3 bases from J; junction bases left unmatched: 7. The CDR3 runs 15 residues. Germline CDR1 is MNHEY and CDR2 is SMNVEV (reference sequence). The CDR3 coding sequence is TGTGCCAGCAGGGGACAGGCCCTTTACAATCAGCCCCAGCATTTT. Protein product: CASRGQALYNQPQHF.

CDR3 region: CASSPQSTDTQYF. The CDR3 bases are TGTGCCAGCTCACCACAAAGCACAGATACGCAGTATTTT. The chain uses TRBV18 and TRBJ2-3; D not certain. Trimming pared 1 base from V and 0 bases from J, leaving 2 bases between. Germline CDR1 is KGHSH and CDR2 is LQKENI. This CDR3 comprises 13 residues.

V is TRBV28 and J is TRBJ2-1; unclear D gene. Germline CDR1 reads MDHEN; CDR2 reads SYDVKM. V dropped 6 bases and J dropped 5 bases, with 14 bases sitting between them. The CDR3 sequence is 14 residues long. CDR3: CASRPSRTHNEQFF. The CDR3 DNA reads as TGTGCCAGCAGGCCCTCCAGGACGCACAATGAGCAGTTCTTC. Using reference TRBV28 and TRBJ2-1 for the parts outside the CDR3, the full variable domain is DVKVTQSSRYLVKRTGEKVFLECVQDMDHENMFWYRQDPGLGLRLIYFSYDVKMKEKGDIPEGYSVSREKKERFSLILESASTNQTSMYLCASRPSRTHNEQFFGPGTRLTVL.

V and J are TRBV2 and TRBJ2-5; either TRBD1 or TRBD2 may supply D (5 bases each). V was trimmed by 4 bases and J by 2 bases, leaving 11 bases between them. Germline CDR1 and CDR2: SNHLY and FYNNEI. The CDR3 loop spans 14 amino acids. The CDR3 bases are TGTGCCAGCAGTGTCGGGACCAATCAAGAGACCCAGTACTTC. It is translated as CASSVGTNQETQYF.

In this sample, this clone turned up a few times. V gene TRBV29-1 combines with J gene TRBJ2-2; either TRBD1 or TRBD2 may supply D (5 bases each). Germline V gene sequence: CDR1 SQVTM, CDR2 ANQGSEA. The CDR3 extends over 14 amino acids. The germline V and J ends were trimmed by 2 bases and 7 bases, with 14 bases remaining between them. This chain's CDR3 is CSVEQGLGVGELFF. The CDR3 DNA is TGCAGCGTTGAACAGGGATTGGGGGTCGGGGAGCTGTTTTTT.

This clone appeared a few times. The V gene is TRBV10-3, the J gene TRBJ2-1; TRBD1 matches at 12 bases. The CDR3 loop spans 14 amino acids. The V segment lost 4 bases and the J segment 10 bases; nucleotides outside the gene matches: 5. Germline V gene lookup returns CDR1 ENHRY and CDR2 SYGVKD. The CDR3 spells CAISVGTGGREQFF. CDR3 DNA sequence: TGTGCCATCAGTGTCGGGACAGGGGGCAGGGAGCAGTTCTTC.

The V and J genes are TRBV7-3 and TRBJ2-4; no clear D gene. This CDR3 region has 14 residues. Germline lookup yields CDR1 SGHTA and CDR2 FQGTGA. V gave up 5 bases and J gave up 0 bases, with 8 bases separating them. The CDR3 DNA reads as TGTGCCAGCAGCCAAGACGCAGCCAAAAACATTCAGTACTTC. Its translation is CASSQDAAKNIQYF.

This clone was recorded many times. This chain uses TRBV7-9 with TRBJ2-7, with no clear D. The CDR3 consists of 12 residues. The germline V gene encodes CDR1 SEHNR and CDR2 FQNEAQ (reference sequence). V was trimmed by 5 bases and J by 4 bases, leaving 9 bases between them. In DNA, the CDR3 is TGTGCCAGCAGCCCACAAAGGTACGAGCAGTACTTC. Translating it yields CASSPQRYEQYF.

The rearrangement joins TRBV5-1 to TRBJ1-5; 7 bases line up with TRBD1. CDR3 size: 15 residues. Germline CDR1 is SGHRS and CDR2 is YFSETQ. CDR3: CANPSLGTDNQPQHF. CDR3 DNA: TGCGCGAATCCCAGCTTAGGGACAGATAATCAGCCCCAGCATTTT.

The chain carries TRBV19 and TRBJ2-1; 10 positions agree with TRBD2. Germline V gives CDR1 LNHDA, CDR2 SQIVND (reference sequence). With 4 bases clipped from V and 2 bases from J, the junction kept 8 bases outside the gene matches. CDR3 size: 17 residues. The CDR3 nucleotides read TGTGCCAGTAGTACTCCTCTAGCGGGGGCTACCTACAATGAGCAGTTCTTC. Translation gives CASSTPLAGATYNEQFF.

Only a few counts were recorded for this clone. The chain recombines TRBV9 with TRBJ1-4; D is unclear. The CDR3 contains 14 residues. CDR1 and CDR2 (germline): SGDLS, YYNGEE. The ends were cut back, 4 bases at V and 7 bases at J, with 14 bases in the middle. The DNA of the CDR3 is TGTGCCAGCAGCCCCCCGGGATTAGGTGAAAAACTGTTTTTT. Residues: CASSPPGLGEKLFF.